The entry below describes one T cell receptor (beta chain). The sample originates from a study of neoadjuvant anti-PD-1 for oral cavity cancer. At the level of the study: Patients mostly received three to four biweekly nivolumab doses at 3 mg/kg before surgery.

The table came from immunoSEQ multiplex PCR; TCRdb's copy has only in-frame clones and leaves some out. Here the sample spans approximately 14,000 clones, 70% to 75% being singletons. This CDR3 is built from 15 residues. From germline, CDR1 is MNHNS and CDR2 SASEGT. Trimming stripped 2 bases from V and 5 bases from J, with 13 bases between. The receptor was derived from a person between 35 and 79 years old with oral cavity squamous cell carcinoma. The sample here was PBMCs, taken before nivolumab (anti-PD-1) treatment. The V gene is TRBV6-1, the J gene TRBJ1-5; D is uncertain. The CDR3 nucleotides read TGTGCCAGCAGTGAACAAGGATGGACCGATCAGCCCCAGCATTTT. This codes for CASSEQGWTDQPQHF.